Detailed here is one T cell receptor (beta chain). This clone was picked up one time. Its antigen remains undetermined. It has no much larger one-base neighbor in the sample; base qualities were not kept. TCRbeta CDR3 regions were amplified from genomic DNA by means of the immunoSEQ Assay, a bias-controlled multiplex PCR. As for the original processing: The number of nucleated cells in each sample was estimated by amplification of reference gene primers within the assay. Sequence reads were collapsed and filtered to measure the absolute abundance of every unique TCRbeta CDR3 rearrangement. For each sample, productive Simpson clonality was calculated as the square root of Simpson's diversity index over productive rearrangements. TCRdb obtained this table from immuneACCESS and retained in-frame rearrangements with V and J assigned. These tables miss some clones; where compared with another copy, unresolved V genes account for less than half of the shortfall, and the remainder is unexplained. V, J and clone size are taken as reported in that table, and D and trimming were inferred from the DNA itself. This sample holds 430,000 or so clones; around nine tenths were observed only once. The ten most abundant clones make up approximately 1.5% of the sample.

The entry originates in a study of blood T cell repertoires in COVID-19 (dated by TCRdb to 2019 to 2021). As for the study more broadly: Samples from collaborators originated in the United States, Italy and Spain and spanned both the acute and convalescent phases of COVID-19. The prospective study material was composed of cDNA or gDNA derived from T cells, B-cell-depleted T cells, or PBMCs. The dataset comprised deeply sampled blood TCRbeta repertoires from subjects exposed to, actively infected with, or recovered from COVID-19. The repertoires were released in a freely available public database meant as a resource for research on the immune response to SARS-CoV-2. Samples came from the ongoing ImmuneRACE study (first 160 participants) plus 1,254 subjects from 6 global collaborators. The sample metadata nearly always contained a de-identified subject ID, COVID-19 status, age in years and sex. Where available, HLA class I and class II types were taken from metadata supplied by the sample provider and were not determined by assay-based typing.

Enrolling through a virtual design, the prospective study's participants ranged in age from roughly 18 to 95 years and lived across roughly 23 United States geographic areas. To assign participants to cohorts, the prospective study relied on clinical history that participants themselves reported in a screening survey and a study questionnaire. Exposed participants had been in contact with someone with a PCR-confirmed or clinician-diagnosed COVID-19 case within 2 weeks of study entry. Mobile phlebotomists in the prospective study collected whole blood, serum and a nasopharyngeal or oropharyngeal swab from every participant. Prospective study participants could optionally give additional blood draws and questionnaires over a roughly two-month period. Blood samples from the prospective study were shipped frozen or at room temperature prior to DNA extraction. What the research found in general, with its limitations: The quantity of clinical and demographic metadata differed by source and by participant and was supplied without curation.

The sample taken for sequencing was PBMCs or T cells enriched from blood (not recorded which). The TCR was taken from a woman in her late teens or twenties who had been exposed to COVID-19.

The sequenced DNA is TGTGCCAGCAGCTTAGCGGACAGGCCCCTCAGCTCCTACGAGCAGTACTTC. It translates as CASSLADRPLSSYEQYF. The chain uses TRBV5-8 and TRBJ2-7; 7 middle bases align to TRBD1. CDR1 and CDR2 were assigned from the germline V gene as SGHTS and YDEGEE. V trim: 2 bases; J trim: 0 bases; unmatched bases: 11. Taken from cysteine to phenylalanine, the CDR3 has 17 residues. This entry keeps only the CDR3 DNA: 51 bases, framed from base 1.